The rows below give T cell receptor beta chains drawn from one sample of a study of identical twins. TCRdb processed the 5' RACE reads anew with MiXCR; each CDR3 protein has one entry. The sample yields more than 250,000 distinct CDR3 sequences, about 8.3% seen once. These data were also filed under a second study, of yellow fever vaccine responses in identical twins.

The material sequenced was memory (CD45RO+) T cells sorted from blood. The receptor source for this set is a young woman in good health. CDR3s include the opening cysteine and the closing phenylalanine or tryptophan. The D gene is left open where the match is weak. The listing skips clone size in some rows; elsewhere it reads once, few, many or a size class.

j_call: TRBJ1-2
d_call: TRBD1
v_call: TRBV2
clone_size: few
cdr3_aa: CASSLTGRDGYTF
cdr3_nt: TGTGCCAGCAGCCTGACAGGGAGGGATGGCTACACCTTC

j_call: TRBJ2-1
d_call: TRBD2
v_call: TRBV4-2
clone_size: NA
cdr3_aa: CASSQVTTSGNYNEQFF
cdr3_nt: TGTGCCAGCAGCCAAGTCACGACTAGCGGGAACTACAATGAGCAGTTCTTC

j_call: TRBJ2-2
d_call: TRBD1
v_call: TRBV12-3/TRBV12-4
clone_size: few
cdr3_aa: CASSWDRGTGELFF
cdr3_nt: TGTGCCAGCAGTTGGGACAGGGGCACCGGGGAGCTGTTTTTT

j_call: TRBJ2-3
d_call: NA
v_call: TRBV7-3
clone_size: many
cdr3_aa: CASSSLLTDTQYF
cdr3_nt: TGTGCCAGCAGCTCCCTTTTGACAGATACGCAGTATTTT

j_call: TRBJ2-1
d_call: TRBD1
v_call: TRBV6-1
clone_size: few
cdr3_aa: CASRGDRGYNEQFF
cdr3_nt: TGTGCCAGCAGAGGGGACAGGGGCTACAATGAGCAGTTCTTC

j_call: TRBJ2-5
d_call: NA
v_call: TRBV25-1
clone_size: few
cdr3_aa: CASSEGGQETQYF
cdr3_nt: TGTGCCAGCAGTGAGGGTGGGCAAGAGACCCAGTACTTC

j_call: TRBJ2-7
d_call: TRBD1
v_call: TRBV6-1
clone_size: NA
cdr3_aa: CASRDGTGTRREQYF
cdr3_nt: TGTGCCAGCAGAGACGGGACAGGGACCCGAAGGGAGCAGTACTTC

j_call: TRBJ2-7
d_call: NA
v_call: TRBV27
clone_size: many
cdr3_aa: CASSIQDGPYEQYF
cdr3_nt: TGTGCCAGCAGCATCCAGGACGGCCCCTACGAGCAGTACTTC

j_call: TRBJ2-3
d_call: TRBD2
v_call: TRBV7-9
clone_size: many
cdr3_aa: CASSLFSTAGGTDTQYF
cdr3_nt: TGTGCCAGCAGCTTATTCTCGACCGCGGGGGGCACAGATACGCAGTATTTT

j_call: TRBJ2-1
d_call: TRBD2
v_call: TRBV6-1
clone_size: few
cdr3_aa: CASSLKAGGPVEQFF
cdr3_nt: TGTGCCAGCAGTCTAAAAGCGGGAGGGCCTGTTGAGCAGTTCTTC

j_call: TRBJ1-5
d_call: TRBD1
v_call: TRBV28
clone_size: NA
cdr3_aa: CASIPQGGSNQPQHF
cdr3_nt: TGTGCCAGCATACCACAGGGGGGTAGCAATCAGCCCCAGCATTTT

j_call: TRBJ2-1
d_call: TRBD2
v_call: TRBV20-1
clone_size: NA
cdr3_aa: CSANPASGSRNEQFF
cdr3_nt: TGCAGTGCCAACCCTGCTAGCGGGAGTAGAAATGAGCAGTTCTTC

j_call: TRBJ2-2
d_call: TRBD2
v_call: TRBV27
clone_size: once
cdr3_aa: CASSPSGIPLAGELFF
cdr3_nt: TGTGCCAGCAGCCCTAGCGGGATTCCCCTCGCGGGGGAGCTGTTTTTT

j_call: TRBJ2-2
d_call: NA
v_call: TRBV7-9
clone_size: few
cdr3_aa: CASSKTYRELFF
cdr3_nt: TGTGCCAGCAGCAAAACGTACAGGGAGCTGTTTTTT

j_call: TRBJ2-7
d_call: TRBD1
v_call: TRBV5-5
clone_size: many
cdr3_aa: CASSLGATGAYEQYF
cdr3_nt: TGTGCCAGCAGCTTGGGGGCGACAGGGGCCTACGAGCAGTACTTC

j_call: TRBJ1-3
d_call: NA
v_call: TRBV20-1
clone_size: NA
cdr3_aa: CSASQGNTIYF
cdr3_nt: TGCAGTGCTAGTCAGGGGAACACCATATATTTT

j_call: TRBJ2-5
d_call: TRBD1
v_call: TRBV7-9
clone_size: NA
cdr3_aa: CASSLTGMEETQYF
cdr3_nt: TGTGCCAGCAGCCTGACAGGGATGGAAGAGACCCAGTACTTC

j_call: TRBJ2-1
d_call: NA
v_call: TRBV20-1
clone_size: few
cdr3_aa: CSARAAAHNEQFF
cdr3_nt: TGCAGTGCAAGGGCAGCGGCCCACAATGAGCAGTTCTTC

j_call: TRBJ2-5
d_call: TRBD1
v_call: TRBV10-3
clone_size: NA
cdr3_aa: CAISEGQGKETQYF
cdr3_nt: TGTGCCATCAGTGAGGGACAGGGGAAAGAGACCCAGTACTTC

j_call: TRBJ2-3
d_call: NA
v_call: TRBV27
clone_size: few
cdr3_aa: CASSLGSEGDTQYF
cdr3_nt: TGTGCCAGCAGTTTGGGGTCGGAGGGGGATACGCAGTATTTT

j_call: TRBJ2-1
d_call: TRBD2
v_call: TRBV12-3/TRBV12-4
clone_size: NA
cdr3_aa: CASSSYSGSYNEQFF
cdr3_nt: TGTGCCAGCAGTTCCTATAGCGGGAGTTACAATGAGCAGTTCTTC

j_call: TRBJ2-1
d_call: NA
v_call: TRBV5-1
clone_size: many
cdr3_aa: CASSLQGTRDQTNEQFF
cdr3_nt: TGCGCCAGCAGCTTGCAGGGAACAAGGGATCAGACCAATGAGCAGTTCTTC

j_call: TRBJ2-3
d_call: NA
v_call: TRBV11-1
clone_size: NA
cdr3_aa: CASSTPGDTDTQYF
cdr3_nt: TGTGCCAGCAGCACCCCAGGGGACACAGATACGCAGTATTTT

j_call: TRBJ2-3
d_call: TRBD2
v_call: TRBV5-1
clone_size: many
cdr3_aa: CASSLTSADTQYF
cdr3_nt: TGCGCCAGCAGCTTGACTAGCGCAGATACGCAGTATTTT

j_call: TRBJ2-1
d_call: TRBD2
v_call: TRBV20-1
clone_size: few
cdr3_aa: CSARVGGGLRNEQFF
cdr3_nt: TGCAGTGCTAGAGTCGGGGGAGGGCTACGGAATGAGCAGTTCTTC

j_call: TRBJ2-7
d_call: NA
v_call: TRBV18
clone_size: few
cdr3_aa: CASSPNRVSYEQYF
cdr3_nt: TGTGCCAGCTCACCGAACAGGGTCTCCTACGAGCAGTACTTC

j_call: TRBJ2-7
d_call: NA
v_call: TRBV3-1
clone_size: few
cdr3_aa: CASSPSGTAAYREQYF
cdr3_nt: TGTGCCAGCAGCCCTTCCGGGACTGCCGCCTATAGGGAGCAGTACTTC

j_call: TRBJ2-5
d_call: NA
v_call: TRBV7-9
clone_size: many
cdr3_aa: CASSLLGNQVQETQYF
cdr3_nt: TGTGCCAGCAGCTTATTAGGGAATCAGGTACAAGAGACCCAGTACTTC

j_call: TRBJ1-2
d_call: NA
v_call: TRBV29-1
clone_size: few
cdr3_aa: CSVDRYTF
cdr3_nt: TGCAGCGTTGATAGGTACACCTTC

j_call: TRBJ2-2
d_call: TRBD1
v_call: TRBV18
clone_size: few
cdr3_aa: CASSPGTGDAGELFF
cdr3_nt: TGTGCCAGCTCACCTGGGACAGGGGACGCCGGGGAGCTGTTTTTT

j_call: TRBJ1-6
d_call: TRBD1
v_call: TRBV18
clone_size: NA
cdr3_aa: CASSQGQGNYNSPLHF
cdr3_nt: TGTGCCAGCTCACAAGGACAGGGCAATTATAATTCACCCCTCCACTTT

j_call: TRBJ2-1
d_call: NA
v_call: TRBV4-1
clone_size: NA
cdr3_aa: CASSKEQGPVGTREQFF
cdr3_nt: TGCGCCAGCAGCAAAGAGCAGGGCCCAGTGGGGACGCGGGAGCAGTTCTTC

j_call: TRBJ2-1
d_call: NA
v_call: TRBV7-9
clone_size: NA
cdr3_aa: CASSSVHFDRDNEQFF
cdr3_nt: TGTGCCAGCAGCTCAGTTCACTTCGACAGAGACAATGAGCAGTTCTTC

j_call: TRBJ2-5
d_call: TRBD1
v_call: TRBV7-2
clone_size: many
cdr3_aa: CASSPVRGRQETQYF
cdr3_nt: TGTGCCAGCAGCCCTGTTAGGGGGCGACAAGAGACCCAGTACTTC

j_call: TRBJ2-1
d_call: TRBD2
v_call: TRBV7-3
clone_size: few
cdr3_aa: CASSFSGGSPNEQFF
cdr3_nt: TGTGCCAGCAGCTTCTCGGGAGGCAGCCCCAATGAGCAGTTCTTC

j_call: TRBJ1-6
d_call: TRBD1
v_call: TRBV6-5
clone_size: many
cdr3_aa: CASSYKGTGNNSPLHF
cdr3_nt: TGTGCCAGCAGTTACAAAGGGACAGGGAATAATTCACCCCTCCACTTT

j_call: TRBJ2-5
d_call: NA
v_call: TRBV3-1
clone_size: many
cdr3_aa: CASSQDLVTQYF
cdr3_nt: TGTGCCAGCAGCCAAGATCTGGTGACCCAGTACTTC

j_call: TRBJ2-1
d_call: TRBD1
v_call: TRBV10-3
clone_size: many
cdr3_aa: CANRDRVGNEQFF
cdr3_nt: TGTGCCAACAGGGACAGGGTAGGCAATGAGCAGTTCTTC

j_call: TRBJ2-1
d_call: NA
v_call: TRBV7-2
clone_size: many
cdr3_aa: CASSLRLDNEQFF
cdr3_nt: TGTGCCAGCAGCTTAAGGCTCGACAATGAGCAGTTCTTC

j_call: TRBJ1-5
d_call: NA
v_call: TRBV24-1
clone_size: NA
cdr3_aa: CATSDLLGQPQHF
cdr3_nt: TGTGCCACCAGTGATTTATTGGGACAGCCCCAGCATTTT

j_call: TRBJ1-1
d_call: TRBD1
v_call: TRBV29-1
clone_size: many
cdr3_aa: CSAPGQGFGNTEAFF
cdr3_nt: TGCAGCGCCCCGGGACAGGGGTTTGGGAACACTGAAGCTTTCTTT

j_call: TRBJ1-2
d_call: NA
v_call: TRBV2
clone_size: few
cdr3_aa: CASSATGGYGYTF
cdr3_nt: TGTGCCAGCAGTGCAACAGGCGGATATGGCTACACCTTC

j_call: TRBJ2-7
d_call: NA
v_call: TRBV5-1
clone_size: many
cdr3_aa: CASSFSHGNYEQYF
cdr3_nt: TGCGCCAGCAGCTTCAGTCACGGGAATTACGAGCAGTACTTC

j_call: TRBJ1-1
d_call: TRBD1
v_call: TRBV20-1
clone_size: few
cdr3_aa: CSARDPTLTGGATEAFF
cdr3_nt: TGCAGTGCTAGAGATCCCACTTTGACAGGGGGGGCCACTGAAGCTTTCTTT

j_call: TRBJ1-2
d_call: NA
v_call: TRBV24-1
clone_size: NA
cdr3_aa: CATSDFQDGGGYTF
cdr3_nt: TGTGCCACCAGTGATTTTCAGGACGGCGGCGGCTACACCTTC

j_call: TRBJ2-7
d_call: NA
v_call: TRBV5-1
clone_size: many
cdr3_aa: CASRTGNYEQYF
cdr3_nt: TGCGCCAGCAGGACAGGCAATTACGAGCAGTACTTC

j_call: TRBJ2-2
d_call: NA
v_call: TRBV6-5
clone_size: many
cdr3_aa: CASSYSGEFGELFF
cdr3_nt: TGTGCCAGCAGTTACTCTGGGGAATTCGGGGAGCTGTTTTTT

j_call: TRBJ2-1
d_call: TRBD1
v_call: TRBV5-1
clone_size: NA
cdr3_aa: CASSTTGGSYNEQFF
cdr3_nt: TGCGCCAGCAGCACTACAGGGGGGTCCTACAATGAGCAGTTCTTC

j_call: TRBJ2-2
d_call: TRBD2
v_call: TRBV4-2
clone_size: many
cdr3_aa: CASSQEGGSGTGELFF
cdr3_nt: TGTGCCAGCAGCCAAGAAGGCGGGAGCGGTACCGGGGAGCTGTTTTTT